This T cell receptor beta chain was sequenced during a study of spatial heterogeneity in lung cancer. Findings of the study overall: Ubiquitous, expanded tumor-derived TCRs were more frequently observed in blood at resection than at follow-up.

This CDR3 is built from 15 residues. The V and J ends lost 6 bases and 0 bases respectively, with 14 bases between them. The germline V gene has CDR1 SGHRS and CDR2 YFSETQ. Every TCR cDNA molecule carried a tag that served as a unique molecular identifier. From the 5' RACE reads, TCRdb called clonotypes with MiXCR, one entry per CDR3 protein. The sample consists of about 85,000 distinct CDR3 sequences, roughly a fifth of them appearing once. Stated time point: sample taken at primary tumor resection. Sequencing covered unsorted whole RNA taken from tumor, nontumor lung or frozen PBMC. Around 70 TRACERx patients with early, untreated non-small cell lung cancer donated samples. This clonotype has ten or more counts. Its antigen is as yet unknown.

This chain uses TRBV5-1 with TRBJ2-3; a weak D match, TRBD1 (5 bases). Specimen: PBMCs, collected at surgery. The source is a male donor with early-stage non-small cell lung cancer. CDR3 protein: CASTQEGQSTDTQYF. The DNA of the CDR3 is TGCGCCAGCACCCAGGAAGGACAAAGCACAGATACGCAGTATTTT.